The 12 T cell receptor beta chains in this list originate from one sample, sequenced in a study of CD8+ T cells in alopecia areata. Following extraction, RNA underwent reverse transcription to cDNA, which served as the sequencing template. Assay used: immunoSEQ multiplex PCR; TCRdb lists only in-frame clones, some missing. The sample lists about 140,000 clones, 51% occurring once. Sequences were derived from CD4+ T cells sorted from blood, sampled at week 0. The receptors originated from a human donor with alopecia areata.

The rearrangement uses TRBV14 and TRBJ2-4; D is unclear. The CDR3 extends over 14 amino acids. V lost 0 bases and J 10 bases, leaving 13 bases between the germline ends. Germline V gene sequence: CDR1 SGHDN, CDR2 FVKESK. The CDR3 DNA follows: TGTGCCAGCAGCCAAGACAGGAGATCGGTAATTCAGTACTTC. It codes for CASSQDRRSVIQYF.

The J gene is TRBJ2-1, the V gene TRBV6-4; TRBD2 agrees at 8 bases. The CDR3 runs to 18 residues. V was clipped by 4 bases and J by 4 bases; unmatched bases: 15. The germline V gene encodes CDR1 MRHNA and CDR2 SNTAGT. CDR3 in DNA: TGTGCCAGCAGTGGCCCCGAGAGGTGGGCGGGAGGTTACAATGAGCAGTTCTTC. The encoded protein is CASSGPERWAGGYNEQFF.

The table lists this clone with a few counts. The chain carries TRBV9 and TRBJ2-3; 10 nucleotides match TRBD2. After removal of 9 bases from V and 3 bases from J, the junction contained 10 bases not matched to a gene. CDR3 length equals 15 residues. CDR1 and CDR2 from the germline V gene are SGDLS and YYNGEE. The CDR3 DNA follows: TGTGCCACCTCAAAGCGGGAGGGCGTTACAGATACGCAGTATTTT. Its translation is CATSKREGVTDTQYF.

This clone was observed a handful of times. The chain links TRBV7-9 to TRBJ1-2; TRBD1 agrees at 8 bases. Per germline, CDR1 SEHNR and CDR2 FQNEAQ (reference sequence). The CDR3 has 13 amino acids. Trimming at V came to 4 bases and at J to 7 bases, leaving 5 bases not matched to a gene. The DNA for the CDR3 is TGTGCCAGCAGCTCGGACAGGGAGGTTGGCTACACCTTC. Amino acids: CASSSDREVGYTF. The full variable domain, with the rest looked up from reference TRBV7-9 and TRBJ1-2, is DTGVSQNPRHKITKRGQNVTFRCDPISEHNRLYWYRQTLGQGPEFLTYFQNEAQLEKSRLLSDRFSAERPKGSFSTLEIQRTEQGDSAMYLCASSSDREVGYTFGSGTRLTVV.

This chain joins TRBV7-2 and TRBJ2-6, with 9 bases lining up with TRBD1. The trim removed 1 base at V and 2 bases at J, leaving 6 bases unmatched. Germline CDR1 is SGHTA and CDR2 is FQGNSA. The CDR3 runs to 18 residues. This chain's CDR3 is CASSLETGTGTGANVLTF. CDR3 coding DNA: TGTGCCAGCAGCTTAGAGACCGGGACAGGGACTGGGGCCAACGTCCTGACTTTC.

This sequence joins TRBV2 and TRBJ2-3; D is perhaps TRBD1 or TRBD2 (5 bases each). The germline V and J ends were trimmed by 6 bases and 6 bases, with 13 bases remaining between them. CDR1 and CDR2 (germline): SNHLY, FYNNEI. This CDR3 comprises 13 residues. Here the CDR3 DNA reads TGTGCCAGCAGAACTAACAGGAGGGATACGCAGTATTTT. The encoded protein is CASRTNRRDTQYF.

This chain uses TRBV7-3 with TRBJ2-1; D gene uncertain. This CDR3 is 13 amino acids long. CDR1 and CDR2 (germline): SGHTA, FQGTGA. The ends were cut back, 2 bases at V and 10 bases at J, with 12 bases in the middle. CDR3 loop: CASSLSRLGEQFF. The CDR3 DNA is TGTGCCAGCAGCTTATCGCGGCTAGGCGAGCAGTTCTTC.

This chain joins TRBV14 and TRBJ2-1, with 9 nucleotides matching TRBD2. Per the germline V gene, CDR1 is SGHDN and CDR2 is FVKESK. This CDR3 is built from 15 residues. V lost 5 bases and J lost 9; bases outside the gene matches: 11. For the CDR3, the DNA is TGTGCCAGCAGCTTTAGACTGCGGGGGGGAGGTGAGCAGTTCTTC. Its protein product is CASSFRLRGGGEQFF.

The chain recombines TRBV29-1 with TRBJ1-2, with a possible D match to TRBD1 (5 bases). The CDR3 spans 15 residues. V lost 4 bases, J lost 1 base, and 16 bases lay in between. Germline V gives CDR1 SQVTM, CDR2 ANQGSEA. The CDR3 region is CSVAAQAGGNYGYTF. CDR3 coding DNA: TGCAGCGTTGCGGCCCAGGCGGGGGGTAACTATGGCTACACCTTC.

The chain employs TRBV4-3 and TRBJ2-5; possibly TRBD1 or TRBD2 for D (6 bases each). V was cut by 6 bases and J by 4 bases, with 12 bases left in between. The CDR3 runs 13 residues. Germline CDR1 LGHNA, CDR2 YSLEER. The DNA for the CDR3 is TGCGCCAGCAGTCAACAGGGAGGAGAGACCCAGTACTTC. Protein: CASSQQGGETQYF.

V usage is TRBV2 and J usage is TRBJ2-3; D not certain. V lost 6 bases and J lost 4, with 8 bases in between. Germline V lookup: CDR1 SNHLY, CDR2 FYNNEI. The CDR3 is 12 amino acids. The CDR3 region has the DNA TGTGCCAGCAGCCAGGACGCAGATACGCAGTATTTT. Translation: CASSQDADTQYF.

V and J are TRBV10-3 and TRBJ2-1, with D possibly being TRBD2 (6 bases). The CDR3 spans 14 residues. Germline loops: CDR1 ENHRY, CDR2 SYGVKD. V dropped 6 bases and J dropped 2 bases, with 11 bases sitting between them. The CDR3 sequence is CAIRGSGTYNEQFF. Written as DNA, the CDR3 is TGTGCCATCAGAGGTAGCGGTACCTACAATGAGCAGTTCTTC.